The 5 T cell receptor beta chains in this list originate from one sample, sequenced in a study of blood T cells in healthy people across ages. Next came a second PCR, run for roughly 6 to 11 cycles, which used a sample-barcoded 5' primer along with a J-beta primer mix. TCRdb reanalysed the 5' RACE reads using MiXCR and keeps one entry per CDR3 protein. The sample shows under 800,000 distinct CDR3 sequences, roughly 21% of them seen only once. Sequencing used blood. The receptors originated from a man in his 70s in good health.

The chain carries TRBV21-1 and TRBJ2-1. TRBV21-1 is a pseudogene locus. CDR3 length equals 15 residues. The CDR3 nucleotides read TGTGCCAGCATCGAATTTACGAGCTCCTACAATGAGCAGTTCTTC. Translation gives CASIEFTSSYNEQFF.

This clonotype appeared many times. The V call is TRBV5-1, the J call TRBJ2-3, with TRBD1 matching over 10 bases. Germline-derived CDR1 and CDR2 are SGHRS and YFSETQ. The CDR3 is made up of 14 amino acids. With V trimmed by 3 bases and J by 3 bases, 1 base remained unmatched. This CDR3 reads CASSSGQGTDTQYF. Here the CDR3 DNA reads TGCGCCAGCAGCTCGGGACAGGGGACAGATACGCAGTATTTT. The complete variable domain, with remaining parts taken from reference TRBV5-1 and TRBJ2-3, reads KAGVTQTPRYLIKTRGQQVTLSCSPISGHRSVSWYQQTPGQGLQFLFEYFSETQRNKGNFPGRFSGRQFSNSRSEMNVSTLELGDSALYLCASSSGQGTDTQYFGPGTRLTVL.

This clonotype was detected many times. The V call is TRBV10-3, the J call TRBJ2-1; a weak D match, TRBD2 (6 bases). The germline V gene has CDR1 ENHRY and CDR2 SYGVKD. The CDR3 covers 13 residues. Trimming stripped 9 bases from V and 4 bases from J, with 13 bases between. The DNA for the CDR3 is TGTGCCATTTCTAGCGCGGGTTACAATGAGCAGTTCTTC. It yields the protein CAISSAGYNEQFF.

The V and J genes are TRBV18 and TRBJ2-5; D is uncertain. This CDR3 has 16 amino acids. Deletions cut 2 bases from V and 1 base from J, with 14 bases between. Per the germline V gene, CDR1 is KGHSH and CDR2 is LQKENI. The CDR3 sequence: CASSPRNERSQETQYF. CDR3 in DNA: TGTGCCAGCTCACCAAGAAACGAACGTAGCCAAGAGACCCAGTACTTC. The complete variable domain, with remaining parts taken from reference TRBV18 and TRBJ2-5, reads NAGVMQNPRHLVRRRGQEARLRCSPMKGHSHVYWYRQLPEEGLKFMVYLQKENIIDESGMPKERFSAEFPKEGPSILRIQQVVRGDSAAYFCASSPRNERSQETQYFGPGTRLLVL.

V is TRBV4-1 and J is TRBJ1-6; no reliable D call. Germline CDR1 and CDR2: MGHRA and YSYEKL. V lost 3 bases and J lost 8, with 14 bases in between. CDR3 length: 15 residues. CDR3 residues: CASSHPGLGDSPLHF. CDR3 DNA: TGCGCCAGCAGCCATCCGGGCCTTGGGGATTCACCCCTCCACTTT.